This record covers a single TCR beta chain. This clone is a singleton in its sample. Its specific antigen is unknown. Base quality data are lacking; no much larger clone is found one base away. To prepare the library, the immunoSEQ multiplex PCR assay was applied. TCRdb provides this immuneACCESS table in a form limited to in-frame rearrangements. Some clones are lacking; in checked studies, under half of them reflect an unresolved V gene, and why the rest are absent is not known. This sample has around 29,000 clones in its table, and 80% of those were observed once. The ten largest clonotypes hold 5.8% of the sample. Its CDR3 holds 15 amino acids, cysteine through phenylalanine. Only the CDR3 part of the read is kept: 45 bases, read in frame from the first base. Per the germline V gene, MNHNS is the CDR1 and SASEGT is the CDR2. V and J are trimmed by 5 bases and 8 bases, and the gene matches miss 7 bases of the junction.

This sample is part of a study of Siglec-9 on CD8 T cells in melanoma (dated by TCRdb to the late 2010s). Turning to the overall study: Siglec-9 expression on CD8+ T cells and the role of Siglec-9 in regulating T cells in the melanoma tumor microenvironment were investigated in the study. Points the paper makes about the study in general: According to the reported findings, Siglec-9 marked and regulated a subset of effector memory CD8+ T cells that seemed to build up inside melanoma tumors.

Recombination joined TRBV6-1 with TRBJ2-4, and 12 bases in between align with TRBD2. The TCR was taken from a human donor in good health. The source material was Siglec-9- CD8+ T cells sorted from blood. This sample's cell subset or site label indicates: CD8 T cells lacking Siglec-9. At the DNA level, the sequence is TGTGCCAGCAGTCCCCTAGCGGGAGGGCGAGACATTCAGTACTTC. Translated, it reads CASSPLAGGRDIQYF.